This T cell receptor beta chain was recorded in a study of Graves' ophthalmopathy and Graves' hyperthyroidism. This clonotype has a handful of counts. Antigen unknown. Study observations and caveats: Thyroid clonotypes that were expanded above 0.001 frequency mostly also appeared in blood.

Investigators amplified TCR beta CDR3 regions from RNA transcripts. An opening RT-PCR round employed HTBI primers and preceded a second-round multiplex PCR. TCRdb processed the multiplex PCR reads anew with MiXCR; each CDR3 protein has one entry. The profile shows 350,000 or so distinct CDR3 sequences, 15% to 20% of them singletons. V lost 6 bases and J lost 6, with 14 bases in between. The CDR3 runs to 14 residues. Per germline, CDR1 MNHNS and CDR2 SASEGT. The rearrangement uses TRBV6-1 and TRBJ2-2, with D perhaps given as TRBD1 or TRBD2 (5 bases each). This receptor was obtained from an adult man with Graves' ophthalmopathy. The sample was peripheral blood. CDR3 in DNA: TGTGCCAGCAGCCGGCATGGGGGTCCCGGGGAGCTGTTTTTT. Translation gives CASSRHGGPGELFF.